This T cell receptor beta chain appears in the sequencing data of a study of T cells in Graves' hyperthyroidism and ophthalmopathy. Germline CDR1 reads LNHNV; CDR2 reads YYDKDF (reference sequence). V lost 5 bases and J lost 4; bases outside the gene matches: 12. The CDR3 runs 17 residues. Researchers amplified the TCR beta CDR3 regions from RNA transcripts. In the first-round RT-PCR of the TCR CDR3, the HTBI primer set was used. TCRdb analysed the multiplex PCR reads with MiXCR anew, one entry per CDR3 protein. This sample has some 500,000 distinct CDR3 sequences, with about 15% found just once. The sequence derives from a woman aged 18-30 years with Graves' hyperthyroidism. The chain is built from TRBV15 and TRBJ1-1, with 11 positions matching TRBD1. Material for sequencing was blood. CDR3 bases: TGTGCCACCAGCTTCGGACAGGGGGCCCCCACGTTCACTGAAGCTTTCTTT. Its translation is CATSFGQGAPTFTEAFF.